This TCR beta chain is from a study of blood T cell repertoires in COVID-19. Study in general: Material from acute and convalescent COVID-19 was sourced from the United States, Italy and Spain.

Germline V lookup: CDR1 SNHLY, CDR2 FYNNEI. This CDR3 is built from 13 residues. In the original workflow: From reference gene primer amplification, estimates of nucleated cell counts were derived. Using immunoSEQ multiplex PCR, the repertoire was profiled, and TCRdb retains in-frame clones only, with some absent. V and J calls and clone size are as listed in that table; D and trimming were resolved from the DNA. This sample yields about 190,000 clones, of which 75% to 90% are seen a single time; around 1.1% belongs to the top ten. The source is a man aged 30 to 45 with acute or convalescent COVID-19. This chain uses TRBV2 with TRBJ2-3, with D possibly TRBD2 on 6 matching bases. The specimen was peripheral blood. The CDR3 spells CIGGGEGTDTQYF. In nucleotides, the CDR3 is TGTATCGGCGGTGGGGAGGGCACAGATACGCAGTATTTT. The entire variable domain, with the rest obtained from reference TRBV2 and TRBJ2-3, is as follows: EPEVTQTPSHQVTQMGQEVILRCVPISNHLYFYWYRQILGQKVEFLVSFYNNEISEKSEIFDDQFSVERPDGSNFTLKIRSTKLEDSAMYFCIGGGEGTDTQYFGPGTRLTVL.